The entry that follows covers one TCR beta chain sequence. As yet, its antigen is unknown. V was shortened by 4 bases and J by 5 bases, with 13 bases between the two germline ends. Germline assignment: CDR1 SGHTA and CDR2 FQGNSA. The CDR3 is made up of 14 amino acids. Generated by immunoSEQ multiplex PCR, the TCRdb table keeps only in-frame clones and is missing some. The sample lists some 90,000 clones; around nine tenths were seen once. The data were obtained in a study of T cell responses to AZD1222 COVID-19 vaccine. General study results and limits: Dominant CD4 TCR responses targeted spike regions 160-218 and 743-854. Most donors were white British and more were female, and clonal diversity was possibly underestimated.

The chain joins TRBV7-2 to TRBJ2-3, with D perhaps TRBD2 (7 bases). This sample comprised peripheral blood, obtained on day 0 of AZD1222 vaccination. The sequence was obtained from an adult in good health. The CDR3 sequence is CASSSGGPGDTQYF. CDR3 in DNA: TGTGCCAGCAGCTCCGGGGGGCCGGGAGATACGCAGTATTTT.